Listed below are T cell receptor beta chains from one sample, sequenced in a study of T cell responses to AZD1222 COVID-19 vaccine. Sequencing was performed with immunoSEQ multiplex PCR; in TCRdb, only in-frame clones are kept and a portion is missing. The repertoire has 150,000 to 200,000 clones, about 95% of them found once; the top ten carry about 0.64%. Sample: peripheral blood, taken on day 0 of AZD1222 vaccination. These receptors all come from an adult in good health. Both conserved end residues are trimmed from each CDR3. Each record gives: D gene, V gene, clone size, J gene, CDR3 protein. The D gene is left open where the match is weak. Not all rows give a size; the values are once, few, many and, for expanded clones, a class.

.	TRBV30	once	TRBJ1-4	AWNWGRVYEKLF
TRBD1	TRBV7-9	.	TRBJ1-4	ASSPRTGETEKLF
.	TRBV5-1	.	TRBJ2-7	ASSLEGTYEQY
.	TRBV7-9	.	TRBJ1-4	ASSFTGREKLF
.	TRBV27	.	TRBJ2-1	ASSLSREIPNEQF
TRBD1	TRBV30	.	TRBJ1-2	AWSRDRPYGYT
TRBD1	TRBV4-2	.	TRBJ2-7	ASTPGQGPYEQY
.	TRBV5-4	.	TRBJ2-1	ASSLPGPHNEQF
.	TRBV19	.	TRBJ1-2	ASSPERLDYGYT
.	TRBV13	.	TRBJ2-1	ASSSLQTEPGGRDEQF
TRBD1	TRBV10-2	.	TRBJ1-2	ASSDPLDRGINGYT
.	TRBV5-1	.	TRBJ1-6	ASSGRTPAGNSPLH
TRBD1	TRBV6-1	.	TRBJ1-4	ASSARLQGIQEKLF
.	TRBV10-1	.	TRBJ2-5	ASSAGGGLETQY
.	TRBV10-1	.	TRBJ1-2	ASSEYRLGGYT
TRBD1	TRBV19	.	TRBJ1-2	ASSARTGNPIIFGYT
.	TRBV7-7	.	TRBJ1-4	ASSFSPSPGEKLF
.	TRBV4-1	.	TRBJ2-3	ASSQDERTQY
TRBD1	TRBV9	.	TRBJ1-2	ASSIQGKGYT
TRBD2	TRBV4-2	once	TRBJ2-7	ASSQDTGLASEQY
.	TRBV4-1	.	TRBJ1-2	ASSQDPPGLRGYT
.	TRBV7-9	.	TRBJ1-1	ASSFGGMNTEAF
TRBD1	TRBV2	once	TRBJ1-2	ASPRDRGGMSGYT